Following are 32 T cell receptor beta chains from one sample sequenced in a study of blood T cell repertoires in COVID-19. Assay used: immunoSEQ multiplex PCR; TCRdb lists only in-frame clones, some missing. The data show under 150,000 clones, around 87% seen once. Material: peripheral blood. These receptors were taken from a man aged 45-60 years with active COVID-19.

The CDR3 bases are TGTGCCAGTAGTATTAACTACAATGAGCAGTTCTTC. Its translation: CASSINYNEQFF. The chain joins TRBV19 to TRBJ2-1; D is ambiguous. This CDR3 is built from 12 residues. Germline loops: CDR1 LNHDA, CDR2 SQIVND (reference sequence). V was trimmed by 3 bases and J by 3 bases, leaving 3 bases between them.

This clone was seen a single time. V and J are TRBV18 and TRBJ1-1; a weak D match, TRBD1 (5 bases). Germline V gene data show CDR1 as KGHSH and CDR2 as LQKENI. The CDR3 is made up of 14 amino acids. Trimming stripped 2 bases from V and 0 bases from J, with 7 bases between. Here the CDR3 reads CASSPNRMNTEAFF. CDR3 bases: TGTGCCAGCTCACCAAACAGGATGAACACTGAAGCTTTCTTT.

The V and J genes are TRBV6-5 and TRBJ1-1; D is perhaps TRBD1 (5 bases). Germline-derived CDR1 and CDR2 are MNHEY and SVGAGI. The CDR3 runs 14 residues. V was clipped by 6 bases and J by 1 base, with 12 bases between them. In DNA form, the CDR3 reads TGTGCCAGCAGAGACTGGGGCTCGAACACTGAAGCTTTCTTT. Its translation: CASRDWGSNTEAFF.

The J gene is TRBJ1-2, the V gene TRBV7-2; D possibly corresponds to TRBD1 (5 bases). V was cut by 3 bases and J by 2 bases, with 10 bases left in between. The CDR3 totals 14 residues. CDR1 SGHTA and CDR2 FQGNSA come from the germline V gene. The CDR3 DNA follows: TGTGCCAGCAGCTTGGGCAGGGAAAACTATGGCTACACCTTC. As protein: CASSLGRENYGYTF.

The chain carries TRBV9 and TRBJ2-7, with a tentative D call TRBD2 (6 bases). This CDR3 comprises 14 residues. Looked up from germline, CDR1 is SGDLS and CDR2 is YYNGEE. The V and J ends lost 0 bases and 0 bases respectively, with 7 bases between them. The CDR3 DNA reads TGTGCCAGCAGCGTAGGTAGCGGCTCCTACGAGCAGTACTTC. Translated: CASSVGSGSYEQYF.

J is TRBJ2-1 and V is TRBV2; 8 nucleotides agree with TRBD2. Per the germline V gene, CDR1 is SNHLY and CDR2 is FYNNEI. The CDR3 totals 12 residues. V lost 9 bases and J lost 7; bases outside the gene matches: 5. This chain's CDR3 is CASRGGRNEQFF. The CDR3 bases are TGTGCCAGTCGGGGGGGCCGGAATGAGCAGTTCTTC.

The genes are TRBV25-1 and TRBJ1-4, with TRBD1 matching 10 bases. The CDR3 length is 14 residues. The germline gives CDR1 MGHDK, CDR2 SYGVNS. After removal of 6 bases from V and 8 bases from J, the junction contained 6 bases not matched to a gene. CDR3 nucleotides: TGTGCCAGCAGACTACCGGGACAGGGGGAAAAACTGTTTTTT. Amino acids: CASRLPGQGEKLFF.

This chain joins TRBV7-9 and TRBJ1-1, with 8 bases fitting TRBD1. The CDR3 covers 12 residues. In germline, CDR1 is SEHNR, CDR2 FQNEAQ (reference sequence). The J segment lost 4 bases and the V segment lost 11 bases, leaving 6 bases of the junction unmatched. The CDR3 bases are TGTGCCGGAGGACAGGGATTCACTGAAGCTTTCTTT. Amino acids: CAGGQGFTEAFF.

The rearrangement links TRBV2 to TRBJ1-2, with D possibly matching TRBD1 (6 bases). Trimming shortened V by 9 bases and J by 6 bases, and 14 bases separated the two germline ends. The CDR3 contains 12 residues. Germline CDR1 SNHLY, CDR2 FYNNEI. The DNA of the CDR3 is TGTGCCAGGATACTTCGGACAGATGGCTACACCTTC. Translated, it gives CARILRTDGYTF.

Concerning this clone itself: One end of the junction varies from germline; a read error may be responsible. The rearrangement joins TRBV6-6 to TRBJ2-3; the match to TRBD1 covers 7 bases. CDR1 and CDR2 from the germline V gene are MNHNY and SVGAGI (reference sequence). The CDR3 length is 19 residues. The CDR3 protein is CASSYSGTVSGVCTDTQYF. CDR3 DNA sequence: TGTGCCAGCAGCTACTCCGGGACAGTAAGTGGGGTATGCACAGATACGCAGTATTTT.

This CDR3 reads CASSLSDWQRTDTQYF. The CDR3 coding sequence is TGTGCCAGCAGCTTATCGGACTGGCAACGCACAGATACGCAGTATTTT. V usage is TRBV5-6 and J usage is TRBJ2-3; D possibly corresponds to TRBD2 (5 bases). Germline V gene sequence: CDR1 SGHDT, CDR2 YYEEEE. There are 16 residues in the CDR3. Trimming left V 2 bases short and J 1 base short, with 14 bases between.

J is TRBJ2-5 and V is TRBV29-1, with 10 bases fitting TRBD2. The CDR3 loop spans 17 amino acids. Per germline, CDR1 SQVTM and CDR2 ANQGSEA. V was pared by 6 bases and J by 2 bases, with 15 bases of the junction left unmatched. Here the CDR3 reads CSVGGLAENNLQETQYF. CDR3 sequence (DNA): TGCAGCGTGGGAGGACTAGCGGAGAATAACCTACAAGAGACCCAGTACTTC.

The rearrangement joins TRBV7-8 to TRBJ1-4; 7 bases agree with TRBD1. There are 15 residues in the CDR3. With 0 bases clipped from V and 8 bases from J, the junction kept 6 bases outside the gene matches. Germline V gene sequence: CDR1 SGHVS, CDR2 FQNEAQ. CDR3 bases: TGTGCCAGCAGCTTAGCAACAGGGGAAGGAGAAAAACTGTTTTTT. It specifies CASSLATGEGEKLFF.

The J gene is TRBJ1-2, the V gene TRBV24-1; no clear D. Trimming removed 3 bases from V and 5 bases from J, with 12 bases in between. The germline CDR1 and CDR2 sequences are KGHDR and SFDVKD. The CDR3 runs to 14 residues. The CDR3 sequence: CATSDPSRPYGYTF. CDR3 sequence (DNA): TGTGCCACCAGTGATCCCTCCAGGCCGTATGGCTACACCTTC.

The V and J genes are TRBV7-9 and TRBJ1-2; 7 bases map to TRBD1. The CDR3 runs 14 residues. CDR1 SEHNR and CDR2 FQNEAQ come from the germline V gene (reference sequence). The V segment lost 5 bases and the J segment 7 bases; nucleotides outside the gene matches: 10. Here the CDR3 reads CASSPRTGSFGYTF. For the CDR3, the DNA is TGTGCCAGCAGCCCCCGGACAGGCTCCTTTGGCTACACCTTC.

The CDR3 nucleotides read TGTGCCAGCAGCTGGGCAAGCACAGATACGCAGTATTTT. As protein: CASSWASTDTQYF. This chain connects TRBV5-6 to TRBJ2-3; D is undetermined. This CDR3 has 13 amino acids. Trimming shortened V by 3 bases and J by 0 bases, and 5 bases separated the two germline ends. Germline assignment: CDR1 SGHDT and CDR2 YYEEEE.

CDR3 sequence: CASSVWTAEAFF. The CDR3 DNA sequence: TGTGCCAGCAGCGTATGGACAGCTGAAGCTTTCTTT. V gene TRBV9 combines with J gene TRBJ1-1; a possible D gene is TRBD1 (6 bases). V lost 1 base, J lost 6 bases, and 7 bases lay in between. This CDR3 region has 12 residues. The germline CDR1 and CDR2 sequences are SGDLS and YYNGEE.

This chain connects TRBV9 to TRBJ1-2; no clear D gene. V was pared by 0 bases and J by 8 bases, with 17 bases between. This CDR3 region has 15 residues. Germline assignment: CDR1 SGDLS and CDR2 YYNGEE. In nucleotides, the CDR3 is TGTGCCAGCAGCGTAGGGAGGGAGAGCAAAGGGGGCTACACCTTC. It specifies CASSVGRESKGGYTF.

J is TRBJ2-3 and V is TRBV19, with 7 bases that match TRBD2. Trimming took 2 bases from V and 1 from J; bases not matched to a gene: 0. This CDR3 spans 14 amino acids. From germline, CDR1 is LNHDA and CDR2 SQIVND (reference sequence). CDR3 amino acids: CASSISGGTDTQYF. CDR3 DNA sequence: TGTGCCAGTAGTATAAGCGGGGGCACAGATACGCAGTATTTT.

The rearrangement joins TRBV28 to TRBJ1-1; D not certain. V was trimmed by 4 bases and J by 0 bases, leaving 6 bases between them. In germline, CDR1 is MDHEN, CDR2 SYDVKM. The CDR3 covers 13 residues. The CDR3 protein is CASSSPMNTEAFF. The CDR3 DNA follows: TGTGCCAGCAGTTCCCCAATGAACACTGAAGCTTTCTTT.

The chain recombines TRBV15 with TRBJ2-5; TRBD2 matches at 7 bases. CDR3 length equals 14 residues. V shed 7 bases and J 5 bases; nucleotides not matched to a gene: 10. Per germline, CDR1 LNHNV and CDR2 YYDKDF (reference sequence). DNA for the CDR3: TGTGCCACCAAAAGGATTCGGGGGGAGGAGACCCAGTACTTC. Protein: CATKRIRGEETQYF.

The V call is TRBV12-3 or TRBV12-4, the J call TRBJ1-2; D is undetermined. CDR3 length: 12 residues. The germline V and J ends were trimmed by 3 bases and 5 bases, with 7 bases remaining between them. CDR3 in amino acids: CASSLDLYGYTF. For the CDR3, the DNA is TGTGCCAGCAGTTTGGACTTGTATGGCTACACCTTC.

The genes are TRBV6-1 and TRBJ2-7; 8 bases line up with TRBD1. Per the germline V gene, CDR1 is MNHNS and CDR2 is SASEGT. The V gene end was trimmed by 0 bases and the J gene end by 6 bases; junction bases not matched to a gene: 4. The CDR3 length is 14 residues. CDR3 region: CASSEAPTGVEQYF. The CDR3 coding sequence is TGTGCCAGCAGTGAAGCCCCGACAGGGGTCGAGCAGTACTTC.

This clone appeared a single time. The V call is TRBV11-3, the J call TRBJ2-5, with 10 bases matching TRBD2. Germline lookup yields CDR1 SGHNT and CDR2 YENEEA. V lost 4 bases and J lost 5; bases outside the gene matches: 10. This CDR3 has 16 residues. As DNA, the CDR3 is TGTGCCAGCAGCTCCGTTAGCGGGGGGATTGGGGAGACCCAGTACTTC. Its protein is CASSSVSGGIGETQYF.

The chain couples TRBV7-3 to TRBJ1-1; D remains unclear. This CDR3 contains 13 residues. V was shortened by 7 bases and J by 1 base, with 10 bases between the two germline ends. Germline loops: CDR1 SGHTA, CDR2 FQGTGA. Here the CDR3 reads CASKAQSNTEAFF. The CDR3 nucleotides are TGTGCCAGCAAAGCACAGTCGAACACTGAAGCTTTCTTT.

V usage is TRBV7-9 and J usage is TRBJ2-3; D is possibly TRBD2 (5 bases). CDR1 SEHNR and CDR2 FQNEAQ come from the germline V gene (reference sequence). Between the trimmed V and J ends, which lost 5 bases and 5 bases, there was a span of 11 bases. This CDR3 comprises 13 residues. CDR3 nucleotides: TGTGCCAGCAGCCATCCTCGGGGAGATACGCAGTATTTT. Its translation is CASSHPRGDTQYF.

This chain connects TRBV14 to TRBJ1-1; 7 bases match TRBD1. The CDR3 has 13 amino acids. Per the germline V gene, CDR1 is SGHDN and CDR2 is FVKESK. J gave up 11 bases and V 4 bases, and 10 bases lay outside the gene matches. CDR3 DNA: TGTGCCAGCAGCCTCGGCGAACCCAGGGGGGCTTTCTTT. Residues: CASSLGEPRGAFF.

CDR3 in DNA: TGTGCCAGCAGTTACTCGTACGGCGGGGGAGAGACCCAGTACTTC. It codes for CASSYSYGGGETQYF. The chain combines TRBV6-5 with TRBJ2-5, with 7 bases matching TRBD2. Losses at the gene ends were 0 bases for V and 4 bases for J; bases not matched to a gene: 5. The CDR3 is made up of 15 amino acids. The germline CDR1 and CDR2 sequences are MNHEY and SVGAGI.

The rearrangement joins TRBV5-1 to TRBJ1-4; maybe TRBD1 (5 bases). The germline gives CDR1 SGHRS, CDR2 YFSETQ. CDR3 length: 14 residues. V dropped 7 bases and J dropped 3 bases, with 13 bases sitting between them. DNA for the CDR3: TGCGCCAGCCAAATGGGGGGAGCTAATGAAAAACTGTTTTTT. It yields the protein CASQMGGANEKLFF.

CDR3 bases: TGTGCCAGCAGCCAGCGAACAGGGGGCTTATACAATGAGCAGTTCTTC. Translated: CASSQRTGGLYNEQFF. The V call is TRBV3-1 (or the pseudogene TRBV3-2), the J call TRBJ2-1; 9 bases are shared with TRBD1. After removal of 3 bases from V and 4 bases from J, the junction contained 7 bases not matched to a gene. This CDR3 comprises 16 residues. CDR1 LGHDT and CDR2 YNNKEL come from the germline V gene (reference sequence).

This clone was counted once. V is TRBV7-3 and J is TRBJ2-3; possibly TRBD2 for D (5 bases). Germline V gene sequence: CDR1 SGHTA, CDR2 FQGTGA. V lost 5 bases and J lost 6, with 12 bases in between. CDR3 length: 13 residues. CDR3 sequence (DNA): TGTGCCAGCAGCCCGATCCCGGGGGATACGCAGTATTTT. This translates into CASSPIPGDTQYF.

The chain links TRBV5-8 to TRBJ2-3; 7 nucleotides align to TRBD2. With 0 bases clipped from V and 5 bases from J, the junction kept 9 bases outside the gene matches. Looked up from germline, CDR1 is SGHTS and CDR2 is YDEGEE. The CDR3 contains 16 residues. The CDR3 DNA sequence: TGTGCCAGCAGCTTGGATAGCGGCCCGGGGGGAGATACGCAGTATTTT. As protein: CASSLDSGPGGDTQYF.